Presented here are 20 T cell receptor beta chains from one specimen sequenced in a study of metastatic and nonmetastatic thyroid tumors. TCRdb reprocessed the PCR reads via MiXCR. Of more than 25,000 clones in the sample, 7% to 8% were seen once. Thyroid surgery was performed in patients who had received no treatment beforehand. What was sequenced was blood. The receptors were gathered from a female donor with papillary thyroid cancer or a benign thyroid nodule (not recorded which). Some clones in this sample may be carry-over from other donors' samples.

This clone occurred many times. The V and J genes are TRBV12-3 or TRBV12-4 and TRBJ1-1, with D perhaps TRBD1 (6 bases). Deletions cut 5 bases from V and 6 bases from J, with 13 bases between. The CDR3 loop spans 13 amino acids. The CDR3 DNA reads TGTGCCAGCAGTGCCAGGGGCACCCCTGAAGCTTTCTTT. Protein product: CASSARGTPEAFF.

In the case of this clone: This may stem from a read error, because a much larger clone lies one nucleotide away. This rearrangement joins TRBV19 to TRBJ2-5; D is unresolved. The length of the CDR3 is 14 residues. The germline gives CDR1 LNHDA, CDR2 SQIVND (reference sequence). Trimming cost V 7 bases and J 7 bases, with 19 bases left between them. CDR3 bases: TGTGCCAGTAAGTGTAAGGTTGACGAAGGGACCCAGTACTTC. Protein sequence: CASKCKVDEGTQYF.

This clone has a handful of counts. A much larger clone lies one base from this, so it may be a read error. This sequence joins TRBV28 and TRBJ1-4; weak D call: TRBD1 (5 bases). V was pared by 6 bases and J by 0 bases, with 14 bases between. Germline V gene sequence: CDR1 MDHEN, CDR2 SYDVKM. The length of the CDR3 is 16 residues. The DNA of the CDR3 is TGTGCCAGCAGCTTGGGGGGATTTGCAACTAATGAAAAACTGTTTTTT. Translated: CASSLGGFATNEKLFF.

The V gene is TRBV10-2, the J gene TRBJ2-6; maybe TRBD1 (7 bases). The CDR3 runs 17 residues. Trimming cost V 6 bases and J 2 bases, with 17 bases left between them. CDR1 is WSHSY, CDR2 SAAADI, per germline. CDR3 nucleotide sequence: TGCGCCAGCAGGGAGGGGGCACTTACCGCTGGGGCCAACGTCCTGACTTTC. Its protein is CASREGALTAGANVLTF.

In its sample, this clone was seen many times. The chain links TRBV6-6 to TRBJ2-2; D is unresolved. Trimming cost V 0 bases and J 0 bases, with 8 bases left between them. Germline CDR1 reads MNHNY; CDR2 reads SVGAGI (reference sequence). The CDR3 covers 16 residues. CDR3 amino acids: CASSYSSASNTGELFF. The CDR3 region has the DNA TGTGCCAGCAGTTACTCGTCCGCTTCGAACACCGGGGAGCTGTTTTTT.

This clone was recorded many times. This sequence joins TRBV7-2 and TRBJ2-1; TRBD2 matches at 11 bases. The germline V gene has CDR1 SGHTA and CDR2 FQGNSA. This CDR3 has 15 amino acids. Trimming cost V 2 bases and J 9 bases; bases outside gene matches: 6. The CDR3 reads CASSLSSGGAIEQFF. In nucleotides, the CDR3 is TGTGCCAGCAGCTTAAGTAGCGGGGGGGCTATTGAGCAGTTCTTC.

Many counts were recorded for this clone. This chain connects TRBV19 to TRBJ1-1; 7 bases are shared with TRBD1. The CDR3 has 16 residues. Germline V lookup: CDR1 LNHDA, CDR2 SQIVND (reference sequence). The ends lost 7 bases at V and 0 bases at J; junction bases unmatched: 11. The CDR3 here is CASIRTGGGLNTEAFF. The CDR3 nucleotides are TGTGCCAGTATACGAACAGGAGGGGGCCTGAACACTGAAGCTTTCTTT.

This clone was counted many times. The V gene is TRBV30, the J gene TRBJ2-1; D is unclear. V gave up 0 bases and J gave up 5 bases, with 8 bases separating them. The CDR3 is 13 amino acids. Germline values: CDR1 GTSNPN, CDR2 SVGIG (reference sequence). CDR3 loop: CAWSVELNNEQFF. In DNA form, the CDR3 reads TGTGCCTGGAGTGTGGAACTTAACAATGAGCAGTTCTTC.

This clone was observed at least ten times. This rearrangement joins TRBV20-1 to TRBJ2-1, with a possible D match to TRBD2 (6 bases). V lost 2 bases, J lost 4 bases, and 9 bases lay in between. Germline V lookup: CDR1 DFQATT, CDR2 SNEGSKA (reference sequence). The length of the CDR3 is 13 residues. The CDR3 sequence is CSARREPYNEQFF. CDR3 nucleotide sequence: TGCAGTGCTAGACGGGAGCCTTACAATGAGCAGTTCTTC.

This clone was recorded many times. V is TRBV11-2 and J is TRBJ2-5, with 9 bases lining up with TRBD1. The CDR3 is 13 residues long. The V gene end was trimmed by 6 bases and the J gene end by 4 bases; junction bases not matched to a gene: 3. Germline CDR1 SGHAT, CDR2 FQNNGV. The CDR3: CASSQQGAETQYF. The CDR3 DNA is TGTGCCAGCAGTCAACAGGGGGCAGAGACCCAGTACTTC.

This clone was seen repeatedly, ten times or more. The chain recombines TRBV12-3 or TRBV12-4 with TRBJ1-2, with unresolved D. CDR3 length equals 15 residues. V was clipped by 5 bases and J by 4 bases, with 17 bases between them. The CDR3, as DNA: TGTGCCAGCAGTCTCGACACCACATCGGGCTATGGCTACACCTTC. Residues: CASSLDTTSGYGYTF.

This clone appeared many times. The CDR3 nucleotides read TGTGCCAGCAGCCCGGACAGGGGCTCCTACGAGCAGTACTTC. It encodes CASSPDRGSYEQYF. The genes are TRBV27 and TRBJ2-7; 9 bases agree with TRBD1. Germline lookup yields CDR1 MNHEY and CDR2 SMNVEV (reference sequence). CDR3 size: 14 residues. The V gene end was trimmed by 6 bases and the J gene end by 0 bases; junction bases not matched to a gene: 3.

This clone was recorded at least ten times. The junction and the germline gene differ at one end; a read error may be behind it. DNA for the CDR3: TGTGCTAGCAGCTTAGGGGCCAAAGAGACCCAGTACTTC. It is translated as CASSLGAKETQYF. The rearrangement uses TRBV7-7 and TRBJ2-5, with TRBD1 as a possible D gene (5 bases). The CDR3 consists of 13 residues. The V gene's germline CDR1 is SSHAT and CDR2 FNYEAQ (reference sequence).

The table lists this clone with many counts. The gene calls are TRBV29-1 and TRBJ1-1, with D uncertain. The CDR3 has 12 residues. CDR1 is SQVTM, CDR2 ANQGSEA, per germline. The germline V and J ends were trimmed by 7 bases and 1 base, with 10 bases remaining between them. The CDR3 here is CSAGHPNTEAFF. In nucleotides, the CDR3 is TGCAGCGCTGGCCATCCGAACACTGAAGCTTTCTTT.

This clone was found many times. The chain is built from TRBV5-6 and TRBJ1-4, with D unresolved. Trimming pared 5 bases from V and 0 bases from J, leaving 11 bases between. Germline-derived CDR1 and CDR2 are SGHDT and YYEEEE. CDR3 length equals 15 residues. Here the CDR3 DNA reads TGTGCCAGCAGAACGGACGGTGCAACTAATGAAAAACTGTTTTTT. Translated, it gives CASRTDGATNEKLFF.

For this clone: At one of its ends the junction is not consistent with the germline gene, which may arise from a read error. This specimen includes other DNA sequences encoding the same CDR3. The gene calls are TRBV7-8 and TRBJ1-5; 11 bases line up with TRBD1. The CDR3 contains 16 residues. Germline CDR1 is SGHVS and CDR2 is FQNEAQ. The CDR3 protein is CASSLGQGAGNQPQHF. The CDR3 coding sequence is TGCGCCAGCAGCTTAGGACAGGGGGCAGGGAATCAGCCACAGCATTTT.

This clone was recorded many times. CDR3 sequence: CAWSTGLAGQETQYF. In DNA, the CDR3 is TGTGCCTGGAGTACAGGACTAGCGGGGCAAGAGACCCAGTACTTC. The chain uses TRBV30 and TRBJ2-5; 12 positions agree with TRBD2. V shed 2 bases, J shed 2 bases, and the junction held 3 bases outside the gene matches. Germline values: CDR1 GTSNPN, CDR2 SVGIG (reference sequence). This CDR3 is 15 amino acids long.

This chain uses TRBV5-5 with TRBJ2-7; 9 bases line up with TRBD1. Germline V gene sequence: CDR1 SGHKS, CDR2 YYEKEE (reference sequence). CDR3 length: 14 residues. V lost 0 bases to trimming and J lost 6 bases; unmatched junction nucleotides: 4. The CDR3 sequence is CASSLDRGRVEQYF. CDR3 in DNA: TGTGCCAGCAGCTTGGACAGGGGGCGCGTCGAGCAGTACTTC.

This clone was detected ten times or more. The chain couples TRBV20-1 to TRBJ2-7; 7 bases are a match to TRBD1. Germline V CDR1 and CDR2: DFQATT, SNEGSKA (reference sequence). CDR3 length: 16 amino acids. V gave up 0 bases and J gave up 0 bases; unmatched junction bases: 8. The CDR3 sequence is CSARDRSNRGSYEQYF. CDR3 nucleotides: TGCAGTGCTAGAGATAGATCAAACAGGGGCTCCTACGAGCAGTACTTC.

The sample holds many counts of this clone. The chain has TRBV12-3 or TRBV12-4 and TRBJ2-2, with 11 positions matching TRBD1. The CDR3 totals 17 residues. J gave up 3 bases and V 2 bases, and 5 bases lay outside the gene matches. The CDR3 is CASSLKGTGGDTGELFF. CDR3 coding DNA: TGTGCCAGCAGTTTAAAGGGGACAGGGGGAGACACCGGGGAGCTGTTTTTT.